These 32 T cell receptor beta chains were sequenced from one sample in a study of cytomegalovirus exposure and HLA in healthy donors. With 60 Vbeta and 13 Jbeta primers, the PCR was carried out. TCRdb keeps only in-frame clones here, not all; method: immunoSEQ multiplex PCR. The sample contains 180,000 or so clones, 55% to 65% of which appear only once. Sequenced input: PBMCs. These receptors originate from a man aged 35 to 55 in good health and CMV-seronegative.

DNA for the CDR3: TGTGCCAGTAGTATACTTTCGGTCCGGGGAGTCCACGAGCAGTACTTC. This translates into CASSILSVRGVHEQYF. The chain is built from TRBV19 and TRBJ2-5; D is possibly TRBD2 (5 bases). The J call may be in error: the DNA end matches TRBJ2-7 better. The CDR3 runs 16 residues. Germline V gene data show CDR1 as LNHDA and CDR2 as SQIVND (reference sequence).

The genes are TRBV20-1 and TRBJ2-7, with D possibly matching TRBD1 (5 bases). Germline V gene sequence: CDR1 DFQATT, CDR2 SNEGSKA (reference sequence). Between the trimmed V and J ends, which lost 5 bases and 6 bases, there was a span of 11 bases. The CDR3 has 11 amino acids. Here the CDR3 reads CSAAQGAEQYF. The CDR3 DNA reads TGCAGTGCTGCTCAGGGTGCCGAGCAGTACTTC.

This chain joins TRBV18 and TRBJ2-5; D remains unclear. V lost 3 bases and J 1 base, leaving 9 bases between the germline ends. There are 14 residues in the CDR3. Germline V gene lookup returns CDR1 KGHSH and CDR2 LQKENI. Here the CDR3 DNA reads TGTGCCAGCTCACCGAACTACGGCCAAGAGACCCAGTACTTC. This codes for CASSPNYGQETQYF.

This chain joins TRBV5-4 and TRBJ2-3, with a possible D match to TRBD2 (6 bases). With 4 bases removed from V and 1 base from J, the gap between germline ends came to 16 bases. Germline loops: CDR1 SGHNT, CDR2 YYREEE (reference sequence). The CDR3 is made up of 16 amino acids. The CDR3 bases are TGTGCCAGCAGCCCGACAGCGGGCAAAGGCACAGATACGCAGTATTTT. Translated: CASSPTAGKGTDTQYF.

This clone was detected a few times. The rearrangement uses TRBV5-6 and TRBJ1-2; 10 bases align to TRBD1. The CDR3 is 15 residues long. Germline V gives CDR1 SGHDT, CDR2 YYEEEE. After removal of 5 bases from V and 8 bases from J, the junction contained 12 bases not matched to a gene. Here the CDR3 DNA reads TGTGCCAGCAGTTTCAAGACAGGGGGCGTAAGCGGCTACACCTTC. It translates to CASSFKTGGVSGYTF.

This clone turned up a few times. This chain links TRBV16 with TRBJ2-1; no clear D. Germline assignment: CDR1 KGHSY and CDR2 FQNENV. CDR3 length: 12 residues. V was trimmed by 0 bases and J by 7 bases, leaving 4 bases between them. In DNA form, the CDR3 reads TGTGCCAGCAGCCAATCAGAGAATGAGCAGTTCTTC. It translates to CASSQSENEQFF.

This clone was found once. The chain couples TRBV19 to TRBJ1-1; a possible D gene is TRBD1 (5 bases). CDR1 LNHDA and CDR2 SQIVND come from the germline V gene (reference sequence). Trimming shortened V by 5 bases and J by 1 base, and 8 bases separated the two germline ends. CDR3 length: 13 residues. The chain's CDR3 is CASSPQGNTEAFF. CDR3 in DNA: TGTGCCAGTAGTCCTCAGGGGAACACTGAAGCTTTCTTT.

This clone was found once. CDR3 DNA sequence: TGTGCCACCAGCAGGCCCTTATTACTAGCGACTGAGCAGTTCTTC. Protein product: CATSRPLLLATEQFF. The chain employs TRBV15 and TRBJ2-1; 7 positions agree with TRBD2. This CDR3 contains 15 residues. With 3 bases clipped from V and 9 bases from J, the junction kept 11 bases outside the gene matches. Germline CDR1 is LNHNV and CDR2 is YYDKDF (reference sequence).

CDR3 nucleotide sequence: TGTGCCAGCAGCTTACAGACTTTCGGGGGCTACACCTTC. It encodes CASSLQTFGGYTF. This sequence joins TRBV7-2 and TRBJ1-2; unclear D gene. Trimming stripped 2 bases from V and 8 bases from J, with 12 bases between. From germline, CDR1 is SGHTA and CDR2 FQGNSA. CDR3 length equals 13 residues.

The rearrangement links TRBV29-1 to TRBJ1-5; the D gene is possibly TRBD1 (6 bases). This CDR3 has 12 residues. Per germline, CDR1 SQVTM and CDR2 ANQGSEA. V lost 5 bases, J lost 5 bases, and 10 bases lay in between. CDR3 sequence: CSVRTADQPQHF. CDR3 in DNA: TGCAGCGTTAGGACAGCCGATCAGCCCCAGCATTTT.

The V gene is TRBV4-2, the J gene TRBJ2-7; no firm D call. The germline V and J ends were trimmed by 0 bases and 2 bases, with 11 bases remaining between them. Germline V gene data show CDR1 as LGHNA and CDR2 as YNFKEQ. CDR3 length: 15 residues. The CDR3 nucleotides read TGTGCCAGCAGCCAAGATTCCAGTGCTCCCTACGAGCAGTACTTC. Its protein product is CASSQDSSAPYEQYF.

The chain recombines TRBV19 with TRBJ1-5; D unresolved. The V end lost 1 base, the J end lost 3 bases, and 7 bases lay between the germline ends. The CDR3 is 14 amino acids. CDR1 and CDR2 (germline): LNHDA, SQIVND (reference sequence). As DNA, the CDR3 is TGTGCCAGTAGTATAGGGCAGAACAATCAGCCCCAGCATTTT. It translates to CASSIGQNNQPQHF.

In its sample, this clone was seen once. The V and J genes are TRBV2 and TRBJ1-6; 8 bases line up with TRBD1. CDR1 is SNHLY, CDR2 FYNNEI, per germline. CDR3 length: 13 residues. Trimming removed 6 bases from V and 7 bases from J; junction bases left unmatched: 2. The CDR3 spells CASRTGANSPLHF. CDR3 sequence (DNA): TGTGCCAGCAGGACAGGGGCAAATTCACCCCTCCACTTT.

This clone appeared once. The genes are TRBV11-1 and TRBJ2-7; D gene ambiguous. V lost 3 bases and J lost 0, with 6 bases in between. This CDR3 region has 13 residues. Germline loops: CDR1 SGHAT, CDR2 FQDESV (reference sequence). In DNA, the CDR3 is TGTGCCAGCAGCTTCGAGGCCTCCTACGAGCAGTACTTC. Amino acids: CASSFEASYEQYF.

In nucleotides, the CDR3 is TGTGCCAGCCCCCCTGGGCAGGGGGTGGACGAGCAGTACTTC. Translating it yields CASPPGQGVDEQYF. The V gene is TRBV14, the J gene TRBJ2-5; the match to TRBD1 covers 7 bases. The tail of the sequence fits TRBJ2-7 better, so the J call may be wrong. CDR3 length: 14 residues. Germline V gives CDR1 SGHDN, CDR2 FVKESK.

The genes are TRBV19 and TRBJ1-5; 7 bases fit TRBD1. CDR3 length: 17 residues. In germline, CDR1 is LNHDA, CDR2 SQIVND (reference sequence). The J segment lost 2 bases and the V segment lost 6 bases, leaving 13 bases of the junction unmatched. CDR3 protein: CASSQPTRGQGNQPQHF. The DNA for the CDR3 is TGTGCCAGTAGCCAACCAACTAGGGGGCAGGGCAATCAGCCCCAGCATTTT.

This clone was observed once. V and J are TRBV6-1 and TRBJ2-1, with D possibly matching TRBD1 (6 bases). Deletions cut 6 bases from V and 7 bases from J, with 19 bases between. CDR3 length equals 15 residues. CDR1 is MNHNS, CDR2 SASEGT, per germline. The CDR3 here is CASSGRQVEDNEQFF. DNA of the CDR3: TGTGCCAGCAGCGGAAGACAGGTCGAGGATAATGAGCAGTTCTTC.

V is TRBV7-8 and J is TRBJ2-1; D not resolved. The CDR3 length is 13 residues. The germline gives CDR1 SGHVS, CDR2 FQNEAQ. V shed 5 bases and J shed 3 bases, with 8 bases lying between them. CDR3: CASSTRNYNEQFF. Here the CDR3 DNA reads TGTGCCAGCAGCACCAGAAACTACAATGAGCAGTTCTTC.

The chain carries TRBV7-8 and TRBJ2-5; D might be TRBD1 (6 bases). The CDR3 runs 12 residues. Trimming removed 5 bases from V and 5 bases from J, with 9 bases in between. CDR1 and CDR2 from the germline V gene are SGHVS and FQNEAQ. Written as DNA, the CDR3 is TGTGCCAGCAGCGGGGGCTTGGAGACCCAGTACTTC. Protein sequence: CASSGGLETQYF.

This chain links TRBV2 with TRBJ1-5; TRBD1 matches at 8 bases. The CDR3 loop spans 14 amino acids. Per germline, CDR1 SNHLY and CDR2 FYNNEI. The V gene end was trimmed by 2 bases and the J gene end by 9 bases; junction bases not matched to a gene: 6. This CDR3 is CASSERTGRWPQHF. The CDR3 nucleotides are TGTGCCAGCAGTGAACGGACAGGGAGGTGGCCCCAGCATTTT.

The CDR3 region has the DNA TGTGCCAGCAGCTTACAGGGGGGCAATCAGCCCCAGCATTTT. This encodes CASSLQGGNQPQHF. The genes are TRBV7-8 and TRBJ1-5, with TRBD1 identical over 7 bases. This CDR3 comprises 14 residues. CDR1 SGHVS and CDR2 FQNEAQ come from the germline V gene. V shed 2 bases and J 2 bases; nucleotides not matched to a gene: 0.

V usage is TRBV15 and J usage is TRBJ1-3; 8 positions agree with TRBD1. This CDR3 region has 16 residues. With 2 bases clipped from V and 4 bases from J, the junction kept 7 bases outside the gene matches. Germline-derived CDR1 and CDR2 are LNHNV and YYDKDF (reference sequence). This chain's CDR3 is CATSRPRQGTGNTIYF. CDR3 nucleotide sequence: TGTGCCACCAGCAGACCTCGACAGGGGACGGGAAACACCATATATTTT.

V gene TRBV6-5 combines with J gene TRBJ2-7; 10 positions agree with TRBD1. CDR1 and CDR2 (germline): MNHEY, SVGAGI. J lost 2 bases, V lost 6 bases, and 4 bases had no gene match. The CDR3 contains 14 residues. For the CDR3, the DNA is TGTGCCAGCAGCGCCGGGACAGGGGCCTACGAGCAGTACTTC. Its protein product is CASSAGTGAYEQYF.

This clone appeared a few times. The V call is TRBV11-2, the J call TRBJ1-1, with D maybe TRBD1 (5 bases). The V and J ends lost 3 bases and 1 base respectively, with 6 bases between them. The CDR3 has 13 amino acids. Germline CDR1 and CDR2: SGHAT and FQNNGV. The CDR3 spells CASSFTGNTEAFF. The CDR3 nucleotides are TGTGCCAGCAGCTTTACAGGGAACACTGAAGCTTTCTTT.

The V gene is TRBV2, the J gene TRBJ1-1; D is undetermined. Germline CDR1 SNHLY, CDR2 FYNNEI. The CDR3 has 14 residues. Trimming took 6 bases from V and 1 from J, leaving 12 bases between them. The chain's CDR3 is CASSANFANTEAFF. DNA of the CDR3: TGTGCCAGCAGCGCAAACTTCGCGAACACTGAAGCTTTCTTT.

The V and J genes are TRBV30 and TRBJ2-7; D may be TRBD1 (5 bases). Germline-derived CDR1 and CDR2 are GTSNPN and SVGIG (reference sequence). The CDR3 consists of 13 residues. V gave up 3 bases and J gave up 6 bases, with 15 bases separating them. CDR3 nucleotide sequence: TGTGCCTGGAGGGACACTCAGAAGGGCGAGCAGTACTTC. The encoded protein is CAWRDTQKGEQYF.

This chain joins TRBV2 and TRBJ2-1; 9 bases map to TRBD2. There are 13 residues in the CDR3. The V segment lost 4 bases and the J segment 8 bases; nucleotides outside the gene matches: 3. CDR1 SNHLY and CDR2 FYNNEI come from the germline V gene. CDR3 region: CASSATSGYEQFF. CDR3 nucleotides: TGTGCCAGCAGTGCAACTAGCGGGTATGAGCAGTTCTTC.

A note on this clone: At one end the junction does not follow the germline gene, possibly because of a read error. V and J are TRBV7-9 and TRBJ2-5; 13 positions agree with TRBD2. This CDR3 region has 16 residues. Per the germline V gene, CDR1 is SEHNR and CDR2 is FQNEAQ (reference sequence). The DNA of the CDR3 is TGTTCCAGCAGCCCCATCGGACTAGCGGGAGCGGAGACCCAGTACTTC. Translated: CSSSPIGLAGAETQYF.

The V gene is TRBV5-1, the J gene TRBJ2-5; 13 bases agree with TRBD2. The germline CDR1 and CDR2 sequences are SGHRS and YFSETQ. V lost 2 bases and J lost 3; bases outside the gene matches: 4. The CDR3 is 16 amino acids. For the CDR3, the DNA is TGCGCCAGCAGCTTACGACTAGCGGGGGGAAAAGAGACCCAGTACTTC. It is translated as CASSLRLAGGKETQYF.

The chain has TRBV18 and TRBJ2-3, with 7 bases lining up with TRBD1. The length of the CDR3 is 15 residues. V trimming: 3 bases; J trimming: 1 base; junction bases outside the gene matches: 4. In germline, CDR1 is KGHSH, CDR2 LQKENI. The CDR3 DNA reads TGTGCCAGCTCACCCCTCGGACAGGGCACAGATACGCAGTATTTT. This encodes CASSPLGQGTDTQYF.

Only a few counts were recorded for this clone. This chain connects TRBV6-1 to TRBJ1-2; 8 nucleotides line up with TRBD1. The CDR3 has 15 amino acids. CDR1 is MNHNS, CDR2 SASEGT, per germline. The V gene end was trimmed by 3 bases and the J gene end by 4 bases; junction bases not matched to a gene: 7. DNA for the CDR3: TGTGCCAGCAGTGACCGGGACAGGAGGTCCTATGGCTACACCTTC. Translated, it gives CASSDRDRRSYGYTF.

The sample holds a few counts of this clone. Other DNA sequences in this specimen translate into the identical CDR3. CDR3 residues: CASSLQGNYGYTF. The CDR3 nucleotides are TGTGCCAGCAGTCTACAGGGGAACTATGGCTACACCTTC. The gene calls are TRBV27 and TRBJ1-2; 7 bases fit TRBD1. Germline CDR1 and CDR2: MNHEY and SMNVEV (reference sequence). After removal of 5 bases from V and 2 bases from J, the junction contained 2 bases not matched to a gene. There are 13 residues in the CDR3.